This T cell receptor beta chain was obtained from a study of Graves' ophthalmopathy and Graves' hyperthyroidism. This clonotype has ten or more counts. The antigen remains unidentified. Germline CDR1 is GTSNPN and CDR2 is SVGIG (reference sequence). The V end was cut by 0 bases, the J end by 3 bases, with 9 bases between. This CDR3 has 14 amino acids. Findings and caveats of the study: Predictions made by the model for ophthalmopathy progression reached 70% to 71% sensitivity and about 72% specificity.

From RNA, the CDR3 regions of TCR beta chains were amplified and sequenced. RT-PCR in the first round used HTBI primers; a second-round multiplex PCR followed. TCRdb re-called the multiplex PCR reads through MiXCR, storing one row per CDR3 protein. The sample consists of roughly 480,000 distinct CDR3 sequences, approximately 15% of them appearing once. Presentation of ophthalmopathy in the donors involved moderate-to-severe activity, CAS ≥3, NOSPECS ≥4 and a duration under 3 months. Clinical symptoms, serum thyroxine, TRAb, thyroid ultrasound and orbital computed tomography determined diagnosis. The PBMCs used were ones drawn from 10 ml of fresh peripheral blood.

This sequence originates from a woman aged 25 to 39 with Graves' ophthalmopathy. The material sequenced was blood. The chain recombines TRBV30 with TRBJ1-5; D unclear. The CDR3 region is CAWSVGNLNQPQHF. CDR3 in DNA: TGTGCCTGGAGTGTAGGGAATCTCAATCAGCCCCAGCATTTT.